Listed below are T cell receptor beta chains from one sample, sequenced in a study of OX40 agonist ivuxolimab in advanced cancers. Assay: immunoSEQ multiplex PCR; the TCRdb copy retains only in-frame clones and omits some. The repertoire includes roughly 77,000 clones, about 90% of them detected once, and approximately 11% sits in the top ten. Source: CD4+ or CD8+ T cells sorted from blood, taken in a trial of the OX40 agonist ivuxolimab. These receptors all stem from an adult with an advanced solid tumor such as melanoma, head and neck, liver or kidney cancer. Both conserved end residues are part of each CDR3. A D gene is named only where the DNA matches it firmly. Expanded clones get a size class; other rows say once, few or many, or leave the size out.

-	TRBV9	TRBD1	TRBJ2-1	CASSMGQGIYNEQFF	TGTGCCAGCAGCATGGGACAGGGGATTTACAATGAGCAGTTCTTC
few	TRBV10-3	-	TRBJ1-6	CAISQAGAVNSPLHF	TGTGCCATCAGTCAGGCGGGGGCGGTTAATTCACCCCTCCACTTT
-	TRBV19	-	TRBJ2-1	CASSSQGYNEQFF	TGTGCCAGTAGTTCTCAGGGCTACAATGAGCAGTTCTTC
-	TRBV11-2	-	TRBJ1-1	CASSPFRAGNRNTETFF	TGTGCCAGCAGCCCCTTTAGAGCAGGGAATAGGAACACTGAAACTTTCTTT
-	TRBV2	TRBD2	TRBJ2-1	CASSTSQRGNYNEQFF	TGTGCCAGCAGTACTTCACAGCGGGGAAACTACAATGAGCAGTTCTTC
-	TRBV19	TRBD1	TRBJ2-1	CASSLWDREPLPEQFF	TGTGCCAGTAGTCTCTGGGACAGGGAACCCCTTCCTGAGCAGTTCTTC
-	TRBV27	TRBD2	TRBJ2-7	CASGGGPSYEQYF	TGTGCCAGCGGGGGGGGACCTTCCTACGAGCAGTACTTC
-	TRBV27	-	TRBJ2-7	CASSLRVGTYEQYF	TGTGCCAGCAGTTTAAGGGTCGGGACCTACGAGCAGTACTTC
few	TRBV29-1	-	TRBJ1-1	CSVENMGFEAFF	TGCAGCGTTGAAAATATGGGATTCGAAGCTTTCTTT
-	TRBV29-1	TRBD1	TRBJ2-7	CSVAPGTGNEQYF	TGCAGCGTTGCTCCGGGGACAGGGAACGAGCAGTACTTC
-	TRBV5-6	-	TRBJ1-1	CASSLLRGLNTEAFF	TGTGCCAGCAGCTTGCTCCGGGGCTTGAACACTGAAGCTTTCTTT
-	TRBV7-6	-	TRBJ2-1	CASSLDSGYYNEQFF	TGTGCCAGCAGCTTAGATAGCGGATACTACAATGAGCAGTTCTTC
-	TRBV5-6	TRBD1	TRBJ2-7	CASSPNGQGSYEQYF	TGTGCCAGCAGCCCAAACGGACAGGGTAGCTACGAGCAGTACTTC
-	TRBV5-1	TRBD2	TRBJ2-1	CASSYSGGANEQFF	TGCGCCAGCAGCTACAGCGGGGGGGCCAATGAGCAGTTCTTC
-	TRBV9	-	TRBJ2-7	CASSPLGGEQYF	TGTGCCAGCAGCCCACTTGGAGGGGAGCAGTACTTC
-	TRBV6-6	TRBD1	TRBJ2-7	CASSYEGTGAYEQYF	TGTGCCAGCAGTTATGAGGGTACAGGGGCCTACGAGCAGTACTTC
-	TRBV5-1	TRBD1	TRBJ2-7	CASSGDRGGSEQYF	TGCGCCAGCAGCGGGGACAGGGGAGGAAGTGAGCAGTACTTC